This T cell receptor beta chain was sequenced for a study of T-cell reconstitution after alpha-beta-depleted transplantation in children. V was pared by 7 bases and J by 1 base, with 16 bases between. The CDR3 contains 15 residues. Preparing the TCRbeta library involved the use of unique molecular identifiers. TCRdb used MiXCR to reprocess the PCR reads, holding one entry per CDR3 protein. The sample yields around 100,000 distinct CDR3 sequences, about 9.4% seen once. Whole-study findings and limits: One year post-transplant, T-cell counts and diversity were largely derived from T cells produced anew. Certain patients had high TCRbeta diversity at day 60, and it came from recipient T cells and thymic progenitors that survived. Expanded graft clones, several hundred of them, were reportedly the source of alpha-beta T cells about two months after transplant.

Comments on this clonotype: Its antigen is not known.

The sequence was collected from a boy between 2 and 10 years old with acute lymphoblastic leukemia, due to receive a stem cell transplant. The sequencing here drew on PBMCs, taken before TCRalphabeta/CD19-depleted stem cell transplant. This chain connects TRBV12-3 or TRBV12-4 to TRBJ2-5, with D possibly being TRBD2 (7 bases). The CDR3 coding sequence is TGTGCCAGCACCCTAGGGGCGGGGGCCCAAGAGACCCAGTACTTC. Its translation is CASTLGAGAQETQYF.